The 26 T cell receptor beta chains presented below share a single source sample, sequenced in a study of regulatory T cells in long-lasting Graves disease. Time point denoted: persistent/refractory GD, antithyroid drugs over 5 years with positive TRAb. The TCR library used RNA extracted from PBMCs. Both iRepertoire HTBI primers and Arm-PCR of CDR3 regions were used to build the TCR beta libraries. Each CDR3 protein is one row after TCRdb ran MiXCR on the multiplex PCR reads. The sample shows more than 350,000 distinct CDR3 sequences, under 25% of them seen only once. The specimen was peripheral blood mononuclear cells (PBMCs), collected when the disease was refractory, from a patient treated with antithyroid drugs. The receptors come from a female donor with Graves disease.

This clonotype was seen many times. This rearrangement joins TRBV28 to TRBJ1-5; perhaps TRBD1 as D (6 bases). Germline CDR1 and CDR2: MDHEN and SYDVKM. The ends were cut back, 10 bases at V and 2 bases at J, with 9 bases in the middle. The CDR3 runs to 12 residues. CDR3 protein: CATNRGNQPQHF. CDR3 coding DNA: TGTGCCACCAACAGGGGCAATCAGCCCCAGCATTTT.

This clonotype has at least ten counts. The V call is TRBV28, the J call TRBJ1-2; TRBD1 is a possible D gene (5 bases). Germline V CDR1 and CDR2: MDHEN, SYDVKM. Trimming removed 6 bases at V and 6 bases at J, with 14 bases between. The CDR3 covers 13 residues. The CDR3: CASSLGVGHGYTF. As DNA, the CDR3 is TGTGCCAGCAGCCTCGGGGTGGGGCATGGCTACACCTTC.

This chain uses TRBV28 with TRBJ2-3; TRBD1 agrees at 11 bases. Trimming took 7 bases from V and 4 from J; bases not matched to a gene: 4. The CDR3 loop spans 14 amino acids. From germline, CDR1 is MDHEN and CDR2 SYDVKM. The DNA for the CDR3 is TGTGCCAGCAAGGCGGGACAGGGGGCAGATACGCAGTATTTT. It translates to CASKAGQGADTQYF.

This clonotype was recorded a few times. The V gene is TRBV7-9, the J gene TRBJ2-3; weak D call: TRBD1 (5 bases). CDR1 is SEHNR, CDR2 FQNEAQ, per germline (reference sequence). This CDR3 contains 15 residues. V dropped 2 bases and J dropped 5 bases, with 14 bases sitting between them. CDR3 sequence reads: CASSLFPGMIDTQYF. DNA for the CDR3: TGTGCCAGCAGCTTATTCCCAGGGATGATAGATACGCAGTATTTT. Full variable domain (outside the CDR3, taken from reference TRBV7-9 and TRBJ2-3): DTGVSQNPRHKITKRGQNVTFRCDPISEHNRLYWYRQTLGQGPEFLTYFQNEAQLEKSRLLSDRFSAERPKGSFSTLEIQRTEQGDSAMYLCASSLFPGMIDTQYFGPGTRLTVL.

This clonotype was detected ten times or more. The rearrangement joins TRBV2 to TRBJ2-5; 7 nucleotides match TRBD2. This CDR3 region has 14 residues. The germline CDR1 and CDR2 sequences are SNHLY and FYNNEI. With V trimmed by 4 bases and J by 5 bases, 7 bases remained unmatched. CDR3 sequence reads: CASSAGGSYETQYF. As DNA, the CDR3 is TGTGCCAGCAGTGCCGGCGGGAGTTACGAGACCCAGTACTTC.

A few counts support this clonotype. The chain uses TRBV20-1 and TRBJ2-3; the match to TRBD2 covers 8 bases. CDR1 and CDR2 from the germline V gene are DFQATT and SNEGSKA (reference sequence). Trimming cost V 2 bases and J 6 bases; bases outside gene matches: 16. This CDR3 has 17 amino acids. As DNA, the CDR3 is TGCAGTGCTAGATCCTCCTCACTTAGCGGGGTCCACGATACGCAGTATTTT. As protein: CSARSSSLSGVHDTQYF.

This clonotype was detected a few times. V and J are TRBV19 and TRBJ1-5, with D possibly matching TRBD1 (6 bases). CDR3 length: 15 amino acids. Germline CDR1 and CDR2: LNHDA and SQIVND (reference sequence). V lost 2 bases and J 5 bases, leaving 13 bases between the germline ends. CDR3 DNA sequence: TGTGCCAGTAGTATAACAGGGCGGCGGGATCAGCCCCAGCATTTT. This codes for CASSITGRRDQPQHF.

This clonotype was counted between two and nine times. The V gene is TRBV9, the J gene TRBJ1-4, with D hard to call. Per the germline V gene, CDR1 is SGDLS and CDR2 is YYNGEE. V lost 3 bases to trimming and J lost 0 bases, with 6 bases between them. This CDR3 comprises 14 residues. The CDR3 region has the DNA TGTGCCAGCAGCGGAGAGCCAACTAATGAAAAACTGTTTTTT. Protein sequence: CASSGEPTNEKLFF.

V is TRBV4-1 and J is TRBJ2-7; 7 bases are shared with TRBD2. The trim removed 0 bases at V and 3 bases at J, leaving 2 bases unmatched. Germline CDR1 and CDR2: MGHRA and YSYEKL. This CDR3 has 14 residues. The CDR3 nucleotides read TGCGCCAGCAGCCAAGATCGGACTAGCTACGAGCAGTACTTC. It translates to CASSQDRTSYEQYF.

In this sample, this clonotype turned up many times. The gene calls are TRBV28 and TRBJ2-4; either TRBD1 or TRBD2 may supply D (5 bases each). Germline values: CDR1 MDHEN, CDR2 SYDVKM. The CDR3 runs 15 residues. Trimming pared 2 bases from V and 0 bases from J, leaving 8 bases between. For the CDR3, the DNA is TGTGCCAGCAGTTTAGCAGGGACAGCCAAAAACATTCAGTACTTC. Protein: CASSLAGTAKNIQYF.

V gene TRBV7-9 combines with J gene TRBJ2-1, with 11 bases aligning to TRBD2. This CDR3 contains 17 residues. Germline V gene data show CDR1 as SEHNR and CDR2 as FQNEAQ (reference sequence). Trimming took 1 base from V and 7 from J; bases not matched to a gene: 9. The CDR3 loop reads CASSLVRSGRAWNEQFF. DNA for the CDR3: TGTGCCAGCAGCTTAGTGCGTAGCGGGAGGGCCTGGAATGAGCAGTTCTTC.

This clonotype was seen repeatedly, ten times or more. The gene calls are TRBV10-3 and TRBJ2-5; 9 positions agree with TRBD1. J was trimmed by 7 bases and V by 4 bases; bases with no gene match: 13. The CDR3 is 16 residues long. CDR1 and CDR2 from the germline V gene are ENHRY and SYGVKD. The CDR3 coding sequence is TGTGCCATCAGTGGGGGACAGGGACCCGCGGAGCGGACCCAGTACTTC. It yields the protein CAISGGQGPAERTQYF.

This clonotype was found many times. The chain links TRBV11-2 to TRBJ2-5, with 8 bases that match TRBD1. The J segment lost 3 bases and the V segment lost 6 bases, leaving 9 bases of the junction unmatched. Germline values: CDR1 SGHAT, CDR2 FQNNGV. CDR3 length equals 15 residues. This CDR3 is CASRFNPGGEETQYF. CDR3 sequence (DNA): TGTGCCAGCAGATTTAACCCAGGGGGCGAAGAGACCCAGTACTTC.

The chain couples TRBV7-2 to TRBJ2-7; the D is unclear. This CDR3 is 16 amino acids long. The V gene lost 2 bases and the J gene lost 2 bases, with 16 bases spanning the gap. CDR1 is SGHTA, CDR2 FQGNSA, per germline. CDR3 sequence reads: CASSLKRELNPYEQYF. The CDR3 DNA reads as TGTGCCAGCAGCTTAAAAAGGGAACTAAATCCCTACGAGCAGTACTTC.

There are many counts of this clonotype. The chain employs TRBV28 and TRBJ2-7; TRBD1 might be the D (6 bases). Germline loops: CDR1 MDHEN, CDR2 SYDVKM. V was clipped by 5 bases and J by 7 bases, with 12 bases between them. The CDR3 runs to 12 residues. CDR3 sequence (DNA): TGTGCCAGCAGTACAGGGATCGGGGAGCAGTACTTC. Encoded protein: CASSTGIGEQYF.

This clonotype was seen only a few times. CDR3 amino acids: CASSLVGGGSSYEQYF. The CDR3, as DNA: TGTGCCAGCAGCTTAGTAGGGGGAGGTTCCTCCTACGAGCAGTACTTC. V gene TRBV7-2 combines with J gene TRBJ2-7; D is perhaps TRBD1 or TRBD2 (6 bases each). Germline V lookup: CDR1 SGHTA, CDR2 FQGNSA. The CDR3 loop spans 16 amino acids. V lost 1 base and J lost 0, with 13 bases in between.

The CDR3 DNA sequence: TGTGCCAGCAGTGAAGCGCTTCAGGGACACAATATATATGGCTACACCTTC. Protein sequence: CASSEALQGHNIYGYTF. The chain is built from TRBV2 and TRBJ1-2; a possible D gene is TRBD1 (6 bases). The CDR3 totals 17 residues. V lost 0 bases and J lost 5, with 19 bases in between. Germline CDR1 and CDR2: SNHLY and FYNNEI. Looking up the rest from reference TRBV2 and TRBJ1-2 gives the full variable domain: EPEVTQTPSHQVTQMGQEVILRCVPISNHLYFYWYRQILGQKVEFLVSFYNNEISEKSEIFDDQFSVERPDGSNFTLKIRSTKLEDSAMYFCASSEALQGHNIYGYTFGSGTRLTVV.

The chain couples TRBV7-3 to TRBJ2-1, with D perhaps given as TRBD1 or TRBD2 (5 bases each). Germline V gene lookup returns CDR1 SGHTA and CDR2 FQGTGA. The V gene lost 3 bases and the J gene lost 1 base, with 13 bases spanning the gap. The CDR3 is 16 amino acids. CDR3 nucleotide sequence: TGTGCCAGCAGCTTGTCCGGGGCCGCTTCCTACAATGAGCAGTTCTTC. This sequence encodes CASSLSGAASYNEQFF.

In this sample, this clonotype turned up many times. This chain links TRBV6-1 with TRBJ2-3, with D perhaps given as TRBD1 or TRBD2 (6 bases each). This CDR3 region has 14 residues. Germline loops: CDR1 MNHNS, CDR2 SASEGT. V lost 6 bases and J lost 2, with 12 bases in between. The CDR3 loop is CASRSGGITDTQYF. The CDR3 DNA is TGTGCCAGCAGGTCCGGGGGCATCACAGATACGCAGTATTTT.

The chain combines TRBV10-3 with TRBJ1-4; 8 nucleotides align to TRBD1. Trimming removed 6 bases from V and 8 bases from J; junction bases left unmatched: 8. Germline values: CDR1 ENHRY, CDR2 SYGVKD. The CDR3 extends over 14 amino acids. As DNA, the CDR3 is TGTGCCATCAGCCTGGACAGGGCGCAAGAAAAACTGTTTTTT. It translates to CAISLDRAQEKLFF.

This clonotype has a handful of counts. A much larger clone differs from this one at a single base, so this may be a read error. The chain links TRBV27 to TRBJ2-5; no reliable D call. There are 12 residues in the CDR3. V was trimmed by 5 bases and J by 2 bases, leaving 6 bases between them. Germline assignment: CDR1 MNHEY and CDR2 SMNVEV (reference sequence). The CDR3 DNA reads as TGTGCCAGCAGTACGAGGCAAGAGACCCAGTACTTC. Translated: CASSTRQETQYF.

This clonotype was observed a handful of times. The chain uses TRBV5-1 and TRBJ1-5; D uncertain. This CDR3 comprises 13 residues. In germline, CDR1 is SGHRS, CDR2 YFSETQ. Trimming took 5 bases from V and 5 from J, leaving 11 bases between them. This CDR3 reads CASSWGMDQPQHF. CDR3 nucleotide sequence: TGCGCCAGCAGTTGGGGTATGGATCAGCCCCAGCATTTT. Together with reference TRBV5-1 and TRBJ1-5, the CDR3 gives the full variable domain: KAGVTQTPRYLIKTRGQQVTLSCSPISGHRSVSWYQQTPGQGLQFLFEYFSETQRNKGNFPGRFSGRQFSNSRSEMNVSTLELGDSALYLCASSWGMDQPQHFGDGTRLSIL.

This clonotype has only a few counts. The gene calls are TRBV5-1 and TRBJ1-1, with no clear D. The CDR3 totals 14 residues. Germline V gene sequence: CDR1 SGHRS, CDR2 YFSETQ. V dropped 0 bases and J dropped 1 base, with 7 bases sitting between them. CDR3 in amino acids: CASSLGFANTEAFF. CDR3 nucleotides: TGCGCCAGCAGCTTGGGATTCGCGAACACTGAAGCTTTCTTT.

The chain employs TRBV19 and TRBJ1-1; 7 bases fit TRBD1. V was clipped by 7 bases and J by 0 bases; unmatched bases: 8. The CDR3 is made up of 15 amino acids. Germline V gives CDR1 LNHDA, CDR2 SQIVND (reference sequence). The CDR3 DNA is TGTGCCAGTACCTCAAGGACAGGTATGAACACTGAAGCTTTCTTT. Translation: CASTSRTGMNTEAFF.

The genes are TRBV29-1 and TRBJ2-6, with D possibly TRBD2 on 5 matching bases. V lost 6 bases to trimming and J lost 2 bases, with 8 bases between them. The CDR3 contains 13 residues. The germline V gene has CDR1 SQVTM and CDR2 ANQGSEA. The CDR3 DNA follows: TGCAGCGTCCCGGGGACTGGGGCCAACGTCCTGACTTTC. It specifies CSVPGTGANVLTF.

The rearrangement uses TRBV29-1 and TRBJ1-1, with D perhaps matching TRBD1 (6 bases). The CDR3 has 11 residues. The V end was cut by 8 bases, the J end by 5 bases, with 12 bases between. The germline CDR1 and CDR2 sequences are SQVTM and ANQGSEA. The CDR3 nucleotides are TGCAGCTCCGCGAGGGGGACTGAAGCTTTCTTT. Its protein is CSSARGTEAFF.